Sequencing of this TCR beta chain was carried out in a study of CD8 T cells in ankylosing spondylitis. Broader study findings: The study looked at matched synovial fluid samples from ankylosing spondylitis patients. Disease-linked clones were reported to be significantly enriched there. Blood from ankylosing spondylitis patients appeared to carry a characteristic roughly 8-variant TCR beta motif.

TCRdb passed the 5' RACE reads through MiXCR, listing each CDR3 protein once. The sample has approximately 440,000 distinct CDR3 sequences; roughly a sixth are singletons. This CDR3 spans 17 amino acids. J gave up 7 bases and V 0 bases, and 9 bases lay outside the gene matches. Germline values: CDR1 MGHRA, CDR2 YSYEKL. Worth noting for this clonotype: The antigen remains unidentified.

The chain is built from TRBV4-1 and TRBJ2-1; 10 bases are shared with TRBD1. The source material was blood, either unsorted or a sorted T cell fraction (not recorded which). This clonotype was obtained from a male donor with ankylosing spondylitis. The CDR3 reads CASSQDTGDRGRNEQFF. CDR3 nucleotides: TGCGCCAGCAGCCAAGATACCGGGGACAGGGGAAGGAATGAGCAGTTCTTC.